This T cell receptor (beta chain) was retrieved from a study of blood T cell repertoires in COVID-19. Overall study context: Acute and convalescent COVID-19 specimens originated in the United States, Italy and Spain. Sources were T cells, B-cell-depleted T cells, or PBMCs; the material itself was cDNA or gDNA.

As processed by the authors: The assay estimated nucleated cells by amplifying reference gene primers. TCRdb keeps only in-frame clones here, not all; method: immunoSEQ multiplex PCR. V, J and clone size are taken as reported in that table, and D and trimming were inferred from the DNA itself. Counted here are 270,000 or so clones, roughly nine tenths occurring once; the ten biggest clones make up 3.5% to 5.5%. The germline V gene encodes CDR1 SGHRS and CDR2 YFSETQ. The V end lost 0 bases, the J end lost 1 base, and 7 bases lay between the germline ends. The CDR3 is made up of 14 amino acids. V gene TRBV5-1 combines with J gene TRBJ1-1; tentatively, D is TRBD1 (5 bases). The sequencing sample was made of peripheral blood. The source of this sequence is a middle-aged woman who had recovered from COVID-19. CDR3 coding DNA: TGCGCCAGCAGCTTGGTCCAGGGGAACACTGAAGCTTTCTTT. This codes for CASSLVQGNTEAFF.